A selection of T cell receptor beta chains follows, all from one sample in a study of vaccination effects on CD4 cells after COVID-19. The data were produced by immunoSEQ multiplex PCR, yet TCRdb's version contains in-frame clones alone and is incomplete. In the table there are roughly 63,000 clones, 75% to 85% of which are singletons. These receptors' antigens are unknown. The material sequenced was CD4+ T cells from PBMCs cultured with SARS-CoV-2 spike peptides, taken before COVID-19 vaccination. The receptor set was obtained from a human donor who received a COVID-19 vaccine. CDR3s include the opening cysteine and the closing phenylalanine or tryptophan. The D gene is left open where the match is weak. The listing skips clone size in some rows; elsewhere it reads once, few, many or a size class.

abundance,j_gene,v_gene,d_gene,CDR3nt,CDR3aa
-,TRBJ2-2,TRBV7-3,-,TGTGCCAGCAGTTCCTACTTTATAGCCGGGCCCCGGAACACCGGGGAGCTGTTTTTT,CASSSYFIAGPRNTGELFF
-,TRBJ1-1,TRBV5-3,TRBD1,TGTGCCAGAAGCTTAGGACAGGCTCGGTACACTGAAGCTTTCTTT,CARSLGQARYTEAFF
-,TRBJ2-3,TRBV5-1,-,TGCGCCAGCAGCTTGAGGCCAGACACCACAGATACGCAGTATTTT,CASSLRPDTTDTQYF
-,TRBJ1-1,TRBV24-1,TRBD1,TGTGCCACCAGTGATCCTGGGACAGGGAACACTGAAGCTTTCTTT,CATSDPGTGNTEAFF
-,TRBJ1-3,TRBV6-5,TRBD1,TGTGCCAGCAGTTACCGACAGGGAGGAGGAAACACCATATATTTT,CASSYRQGGGNTIYF
-,TRBJ2-5,TRBV19,-,TGTGCCAGTGGGGGGGGCGGTCTGGAGACCCAGTACTTC,CASGGGGLETQYF
-,TRBJ2-3,TRBV4-3,-,TGCGCCAGCAGCCAAGATTGGGGCTACGATACGCAGTATTTT,CASSQDWGYDTQYF
-,TRBJ1-2,TRBV30,TRBD1,TGTGCCTGGAGCAAAGGGGGGACAGACTATGGCTACACCTTC,CAWSKGGTDYGYTF
-,TRBJ1-3,TRBV5-8,-,TGTGCCAGCAGCTTGGACTGGGGGAGCTCTGGAAACACCATATATTTT,CASSLDWGSSGNTIYF
-,TRBJ1-5,TRBV6-5,-,TGTGCCAGCAGTTACTCGTTAGCGGGCAATCAGCCCCAGCATTTT,CASSYSLAGNQPQHF
-,TRBJ1-2,TRBV10-3,TRBD1,TGTGCCATCAGTCGAACCGGGACAGGGTCTTTGGGGGGCTATGGCTACACCTTC,CAISRTGTGSLGGYGYTF
-,TRBJ2-5,TRBV5-1,TRBD2,TGCGCCAGCAAGCAAGCGGGGGGAGAGACCCAGTACTTC,CASKQAGGETQYF
-,TRBJ2-1,TRBV28,-,TGTGCCAGCAGTTTAACTTCCTACAATGAGCAGTTCTTC,CASSLTSYNEQFF
few,TRBJ2-1,TRBV24-1,-,TGTGCCACCGACATCCCGGGACACTTCTACAATGAGCAGTTCTTC,CATDIPGHFYNEQFF
-,TRBJ2-4,TRBV3-1/TRBV3-2,TRBD1,TGTGCCAGCAGCCAAGGACAGGGACACATTCAGTACTTC,CASSQGQGHIQYF
few,TRBJ1-1,TRBV5-6,-,TGTGCCAGCAGCCTCTCCGGGACATACACTGAAGCTTTCTTT,CASSLSGTYTEAFF
-,TRBJ1-1,TRBV6-2/TRBV6-3,-,TGTGCCAGCAGTTACCGCGCCCGAAACACTGAAGCTTTCTTT,CASSYRARNTEAFF
-,TRBJ1-4,TRBV6-2/TRBV6-3,-,TGTGCCAGCAGTTACCATGCAACTAATGAAAAACTGTTTTTT,CASSYHATNEKLFF
-,TRBJ2-2,TRBV2,TRBD1,TGTGCCAGTAGACAGGGGGCAAGCACCGGGGAGCTGTTTTTT,CASRQGASTGELFF
-,TRBJ1-1,TRBV18,-,TGTGCCAGCTCACCCACAGCGGGACCCGGCACAACTGAAGCTTTCTTT,CASSPTAGPGTTEAFF
-,TRBJ2-3,TRBV6-5,TRBD2,TGTGCCAGCAGAAAACCGGGGGGGCCAGATACGCAGTATTTT,CASRKPGGPDTQYF
once,TRBJ1-1,TRBV5-1,-,TGCGCCAGCAGCTTGGGAGGCAGGGCCTTCCACACTGAAGCTTTCTTT,CASSLGGRAFHTEAFF
-,TRBJ2-3,TRBV6-5,TRBD1,TGTGCCAGCAACAAGGACAGGGGGCTCACAGATACGCAGTATTTT,CASNKDRGLTDTQYF
once,TRBJ2-1,TRBV4-3,TRBD1,TGCGCCAGCAGCCAAGAGAGGTCAGGGGGTGAGCAGTTCTTC,CASSQERSGGEQFF
few,TRBJ1-1,TRBV4-3,-,TGCGCCAGCAGCCAAGTCGGGGTACCCCCTGAAGCTTTCTTT,CASSQVGVPPEAFF
once,TRBJ2-3,TRBV19,-,TGTGCCAGTAGTGGTGCAGATACGCAGTATTTT,CASSGADTQYF
-,TRBJ2-1,TRBV5-6,-,TGTGCCAGCAGTCTAGAGTCGGGGGTTATCTACAATGAGCAGTTCTTC,CASSLESGVIYNEQFF
-,TRBJ1-1,TRBV3-1/TRBV3-2,TRBD1,TGTGCCAGCAGCCAAAACAGGGGTAACACTGAAGCTTTCTTT,CASSQNRGNTEAFF
-,TRBJ2-5,TRBV18,-,TGTGCCAGCTCACTCCAAGAGACCCAGTACTTC,CASSLQETQYF
-,TRBJ1-6,TRBV7-7,-,TGTGCCAGCAGCTTAGGGAGGCCAGGTTCCTCAACCCTCCACTTT,CASSLGRPGSSTLHF
once,TRBJ1-1,TRBV20-1,-,TGCAGTGCTAGTAAGAACACTGAAGCTTTCTTT,CSASKNTEAFF
-,TRBJ1-5,TRBV28,-,TGTGCCGAAAACTCGGTAGATAGCAATCAGCCCCAGCATTTT,CAENSVDSNQPQHF
-,TRBJ1-1,TRBV2,-,TGTGCCAGCATGAGGTGGGCCGTCAACACTGAAGCTTTCTTT,CASMRWAVNTEAFF
-,TRBJ1-4,TRBV11-3,-,TGTGCCAGCAGCCGCCAATTAGGTGAAAAACTGTTTTTT,CASSRQLGEKLFF
-,TRBJ1-2,TRBV29-1,TRBD1,TGCAGCGTTGAGTCGATGTTGGGACAGGCGGCTAACTATGGCTACACCTTC,CSVESMLGQAANYGYTF
-,TRBJ2-5,TRBV4-1,TRBD1,TGCGCCAGCAGTCCCGGGACAGGAGGGGAGACCCAGTACTTC,CASSPGTGGETQYF
-,TRBJ2-5,TRBV4-2,-,TGTGCCAGCAGCCAAGCCCCAGGGGAGGATGGTGGGCAAGAGACCCAGTACTTC,CASSQAPGEDGGQETQYF
-,TRBJ1-2,TRBV2,-,TGTGCCAGCAGTGTTAGCGAGACTGCCCATTCAAGCTACACCTTC,CASSVSETAHSSYTF
-,TRBJ2-1,TRBV24-1,-,TGTGCCACCAGTGATAGGTTGGGGGCACCTACCTACAATGAGCAGTTCTTC,CATSDRLGAPTYNEQFF
-,TRBJ1-2,TRBV12-3/TRBV12-4,-,TGTGCCAGCAGTTTGGCAGGGGAATATGGCTACACCTTC,CASSLAGEYGYTF
-,TRBJ1-3,TRBV4-1,-,TGCGCCAGCAGCCCCGTAGGGCCGGGAAACACCATATATTTT,CASSPVGPGNTIYF
-,TRBJ2-1,TRBV6-5,TRBD1,TGTGCCAGCAAATCGGGGACAGGGAGGGATGAGCAGTTCTTC,CASKSGTGRDEQFF
-,TRBJ2-5,TRBV5-1,TRBD2,TGCGCCAGCAGCCCTCTAGCGGCTAAACAAGAGACCCAGTACTTC,CASSPLAAKQETQYF
-,TRBJ2-6,TRBV5-1,-,TGCGCCAGCAGCTTGGATCACAGGGTTTCCTCTGGGGCCAACGTCCTGACTTTC,CASSLDHRVSSGANVLTF
few,TRBJ1-5,TRBV5-1,-,TGCGCCAGCAGCTTGGACCAGGGAGTTGCGCCCCAGCATTTT,CASSLDQGVAPQHF
-,TRBJ1-1,TRBV6-6,TRBD1,TGTGCCAGCAGTCGTCCCGGGACAGGGGGTTGGGCGGACACTGAAGCTTTCTTT,CASSRPGTGGWADTEAFF
-,TRBJ2-3,TRBV24-1,-,TGTGCCACCAGGGACACAGGCACAGATACGCAGTATTTT,CATRDTGTDTQYF
-,TRBJ1-2,TRBV7-3,-,TGTGCCAGCAGCTTAAGGGGCAGACCCGCGGAGGGCTACACCTTC,CASSLRGRPAEGYTF
-,TRBJ1-6,TRBV9,TRBD1,TGTGCCAGCAGCTCATCCTTATGGACAGGGTTGGGGAATTCACCCCTCCACTTT,CASSSSLWTGLGNSPLHF
-,TRBJ2-3,TRBV11-3,-,TGTGCCAGCAGCAAGACCACAGATACGCAGTATTTT,CASSKTTDTQYF
once,TRBJ2-2,TRBV7-2,-,TGTGCCAGCAGTCCTGGGGGGCGTCGCACCGGGGAGCTGTTTTTT,CASSPGGRRTGELFF
-,TRBJ1-5,TRBV28,TRBD1,TGTGCCAGCACCGCCAGGACAGGCCTTAGCAATCAGCCCCAGCATTTT,CASTARTGLSNQPQHF
-,TRBJ2-2,TRBV11-2,TRBD1,TGTGCCAGCAGCTTAGGGGGGGCCAGGGGGCTCACCGGGGAGCTGTTTTTT,CASSLGGARGLTGELFF
-,TRBJ2-1,TRBV29-1,TRBD1,TGCAGCGTTGAAAGGGGGACAGGGGGCAATGAGCAGTTCTTC,CSVERGTGGNEQFF
-,TRBJ2-6,TRBV19,-,TGTGCCAGTAGCCTCCGCCTGAGTGGGGCCAACGTCCTGACTTTC,CASSLRLSGANVLTF
-,TRBJ1-6,TRBV6-5,-,TGTGCCAGCAGTCCCCCGACAGGTCCGGGGTTGGCCCTCCACTTT,CASSPPTGPGLALHF
once,TRBJ1-2,TRBV4-3,-,TGCGCCAGCAGCCAAGAGAAGGTCTCACGGAGCTATGGCTACACCTTC,CASSQEKVSRSYGYTF